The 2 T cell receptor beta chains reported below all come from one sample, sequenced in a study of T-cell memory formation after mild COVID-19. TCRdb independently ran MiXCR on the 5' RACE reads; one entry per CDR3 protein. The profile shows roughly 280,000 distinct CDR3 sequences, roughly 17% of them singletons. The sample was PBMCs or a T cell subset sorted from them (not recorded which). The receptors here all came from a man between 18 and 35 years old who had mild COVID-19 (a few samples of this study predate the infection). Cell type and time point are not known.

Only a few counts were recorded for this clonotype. The CDR3 here is CAATGQVVADTQYF. DNA of the CDR3: TGTGCCGCAACGGGACAGGTCGTCGCAGATACGCAGTATTTT. The chain employs TRBV10-3 and TRBJ2-3; 8 positions agree with TRBD1. The CDR3 loop spans 14 amino acids. V lost 11 bases, J lost 4 bases, and 11 bases stayed unmatched. Germline CDR1 ENHRY, CDR2 SYGVKD.

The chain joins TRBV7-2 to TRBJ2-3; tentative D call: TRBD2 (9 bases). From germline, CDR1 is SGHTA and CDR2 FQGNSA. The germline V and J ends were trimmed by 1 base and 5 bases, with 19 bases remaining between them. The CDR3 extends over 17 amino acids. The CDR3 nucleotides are TGTGCCAGCAGCTTAGGTGGGACTAGCACAGGGGGAGATACGCAGTATTTT. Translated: CASSLGGTSTGGDTQYF.